The next 22 T cell receptor beta chains were all read from a single sample in a study of blood T cells in healthy people across ages. The second PCR ran about 6 to 11 cycles with a sample-barcoded 5' primer and J-beta primers. TCRdb re-called the 5' RACE reads through MiXCR, storing one row per CDR3 protein. The data contain 1.5 million to 2 million distinct CDR3 sequences, approximately 28% of them singletons. The sample consisted of blood. The receptors here all came from a woman aged 30 to 39 in good health.

This clonotype was counted at least ten times. The J gene is TRBJ2-6, the V gene TRBV3-1; 10 nucleotides match TRBD1. J was trimmed by 7 bases and V by 1 base; bases with no gene match: 7. This CDR3 region has 17 residues. Per the germline V gene, CDR1 is LGHDT and CDR2 is YNNKEL (reference sequence). CDR3 nucleotides: TGTGCCAGCAGCCAAGTGACCGGGACAGGGGAAGCCAACGTCCTGACTTTC. Translated, it gives CASSQVTGTGEANVLTF.

This clonotype was seen at least ten times. The chain couples TRBV9 to TRBJ2-7; D may correspond to TRBD1 or TRBD2 (5 bases each). CDR1 and CDR2 (germline): SGDLS, YYNGEE. CDR3 length: 16 residues. The V end was cut by 2 bases, the J end by 4 bases, with 19 bases between. The CDR3 DNA follows: TGTGCCAGCAGCGTCCGACCCGGGACGGCCTTGTACGAGCAGTACTTC. It is translated as CASSVRPGTALYEQYF.

In its sample, this clonotype was seen a few times. This chain links TRBV4-1 with TRBJ2-5; D call uncertain. Trimming left V 3 bases short and J 5 bases short, with 7 bases between. Per the germline V gene, CDR1 is MGHRA and CDR2 is YSYEKL. This CDR3 spans 12 amino acids. This CDR3 is CASSHVGETQYF. In DNA, the CDR3 is TGCGCCAGCAGCCACGTTGGGGAGACCCAGTACTTC.

Remarks on this clonotype: A clone one base away is much larger, so this may be a read error. DNA for the CDR3: TGCGCCAGCAGCCAAACTCCAGTGCTTGGAGGCTACACCTTC. This encodes CASSQTPVLGGYTF. V gene TRBV4-1 combines with J gene TRBJ1-2; D unclear. The V end lost 2 bases, the J end lost 8 bases, and 15 bases lay between the germline ends. Germline lookup yields CDR1 MGHRA and CDR2 YSYEKL. This CDR3 region has 14 residues.

This rearrangement joins TRBV5-1 to TRBJ2-4; D is possibly TRBD1 (6 bases). Deletions cut 2 bases from V and 13 bases from J, with 19 bases between. The CDR3 has 14 residues. CDR1 and CDR2 (germline): SGHRS, YFSETQ. The CDR3: CASSFGQNNNEQYF. Written as DNA, the CDR3 is TGCGCCAGCAGCTTCGGACAGAATAACAATGAGCAGTACTTC.

For this clonotype: It may be a read error: a sequence one base away is much more abundant. The chain recombines TRBV2 with TRBJ2-7; no reliable D call. With the DNA end fitting TRBJ2-5 better, the J assignment may be wrong. Germline V CDR1 and CDR2: SNHLY, FYNNEI. CDR3 length: 12 amino acids. The CDR3 DNA sequence: TGTGCCAGCAGTGAACAGAGGGAGACCCAGTACTTC. This sequence encodes CASSEQRETQYF.

As to this clonotype: The junction does not match germline at one end; this may be a read error. The chain combines TRBV12-3 or TRBV12-4 with TRBJ1-5; tentative D call: TRBD1 (5 bases). The CDR3 runs to 14 residues. CDR3: CAGSFGGVNQPQHF. CDR3 coding DNA: TGTGCCGGCAGTTTTGGAGGGGTAAATCAGCCCCAGCATTTT.

The chain is built from TRBV2 and TRBJ1-1; D remains ambiguous. From germline, CDR1 is SNHLY and CDR2 FYNNEI. There are 14 residues in the CDR3. The ends were cut back, 8 bases at V and 0 bases at J, with 13 bases in the middle. The CDR3 spells CASGLTVMNTEAFF. CDR3 in DNA: TGTGCCAGCGGGTTGACGGTCATGAACACTGAAGCTTTCTTT.

There are many counts of this clonotype. CDR3 region: CASSLSGVNTEAFF. The CDR3 DNA sequence: TGTGCCAGCAGTTTATCGGGGGTCAACACTGAAGCTTTCTTT. The rearrangement joins TRBV7-2 to TRBJ1-1; perhaps TRBD1 as D (5 bases). Germline V gene lookup returns CDR1 SGHTA and CDR2 FQGNSA. Trimming shortened V by 6 bases and J by 2 bases, and 13 bases separated the two germline ends. There are 14 residues in the CDR3.

This clonotype turned up a few times. The chain uses TRBV28 and TRBJ2-5; 8 bases line up with TRBD1. This CDR3 region has 14 residues. V dropped 6 bases and J dropped 2; count of bases not matched to a gene: 5. CDR1 is MDHEN and CDR2 is SYDVKM in the germline V gene. The CDR3 bases are TGTGCCAGCAGGAAGACAGGGGCACAAGAGACCCAGTACTTC. As protein: CASRKTGAQETQYF.

V gene TRBV12-3 or TRBV12-4 combines with J gene TRBJ2-3, with 7 bases matching TRBD2. This CDR3 spans 15 amino acids. V lost 5 bases, J lost 4 bases, and 9 bases stayed unmatched. This CDR3 reads CASSPISGTADTQYF. In nucleotides, the CDR3 is TGTGCCAGCAGTCCCATCAGCGGGACGGCAGATACGCAGTATTTT.

This clonotype was recorded a few times. The chain employs TRBV11-3 and TRBJ2-5; D may correspond to TRBD1 or TRBD2 (5 bases each). The ends were cut back, 4 bases at V and 7 bases at J, with 16 bases in the middle. Germline V CDR1 and CDR2: SGHNT, YENEEA. The CDR3 is made up of 14 amino acids. This chain's CDR3 is CASSSSGLGTTQYF. In DNA form, the CDR3 reads TGTGCCAGCAGCTCTAGTGGGCTGGGGACGACCCAGTACTTC.

This clonotype was picked up a small number of times. V is TRBV28 and J is TRBJ2-5; tentative D call: TRBD1 (6 bases). Trimming took off 1 base at V and 5 bases at J, with 11 bases between the two ends. CDR1 is MDHEN and CDR2 is SYDVKM in the germline V gene. The CDR3 sequence is 14 residues long. The CDR3 spells CASSLFQGRETQYF. The CDR3 nucleotides are TGTGCCAGCAGTTTATTTCAGGGGCGGGAGACCCAGTACTTC.

This clonotype turned up a few times. V is TRBV30 and J is TRBJ1-5; weak D call: TRBD1 (5 bases). Germline V gene data show CDR1 as GTSNPN and CDR2 as SVGIG (reference sequence). The ends were cut back, 4 bases at V and 0 bases at J, with 10 bases in the middle. The length of the CDR3 is 14 residues. CDR3 coding DNA: TGTGCCTGGAACGGGGGTAATAGCAATCAGCCCCAGCATTTT. The encoded protein is CAWNGGNSNQPQHF.

This clonotype showed up many times. The rearrangement uses TRBV15 and TRBJ2-1; either TRBD1 or TRBD2 may fit D (5 bases each). The CDR3 consists of 16 residues. V lost 0 bases to trimming and J lost 6 bases, with 15 bases between them. CDR1 LNHNV and CDR2 YYDKDF come from the germline V gene (reference sequence). The CDR3 protein is CATSRDLGTTPNEQFF. In nucleotides, the CDR3 is TGTGCCACCAGCAGAGATTTGGGGACCACGCCCAATGAGCAGTTCTTC. Full variable domain (rest looked up from reference TRBV15 and TRBJ2-1): DAMVIQNPRYQVTQFGKPVTLSCSQTLNHNVMYWYQQKSSQAPKLLFHYYDKDFNNEADTPDNFQSRRPNTSFCFLDIRSPGLGDTAMYLCATSRDLGTTPNEQFFGPGTRLTVL.

The V and J genes are TRBV18 and TRBJ2-1; 10 bases fit TRBD2. The CDR3 runs 15 residues. Losses at the gene ends were 6 bases for V and 8 bases for J; bases not matched to a gene: 10. CDR1 and CDR2 from the germline V gene are KGHSH and LQKENI. CDR3 in amino acids: CASSKLAGATDEQFF. CDR3 sequence (DNA): TGTGCCAGCTCCAAGCTAGCGGGGGCGACTGATGAGCAGTTCTTC.

A few counts support this clonotype. The rearrangement joins TRBV7-2 to TRBJ2-1; D remains unclear. Trimming left V 5 bases short and J 7 bases short, with 15 bases between. Germline values: CDR1 SGHTA, CDR2 FQGNSA. The CDR3 spans 14 residues. The CDR3 is CASSPTRANNEQFF. The CDR3 region has the DNA TGTGCCAGCAGCCCTACTCGGGCCAATAATGAGCAGTTCTTC.

This clonotype came up a few times. The genes are TRBV4-1 and TRBJ1-2; possibly TRBD1 for D (5 bases). There are 13 residues in the CDR3. Germline V gene sequence: CDR1 MGHRA, CDR2 YSYEKL. Trimming stripped 5 bases from V and 8 bases from J, with 15 bases between. Written as DNA, the CDR3 is TGCGCCAGCAGCGGTCAGGGCCTGGGAGGCTACACCTTC. Protein product: CASSGQGLGGYTF.

Points on this clonotype: This may arise from a read error, as a much more abundant clone is one base away. The chain has TRBV12-3 or TRBV12-4 and TRBJ2-5; 7 nucleotides match TRBD1. The CDR3 spans 15 residues. V trimming: 4 bases; J trimming: 3 bases; junction bases outside the gene matches: 8. As DNA, the CDR3 is TGTGCCAGCAGTTGTTGGGGGACAGCTAAAGAGACCCAGTACTTC. It codes for CASSCWGTAKETQYF.

This clonotype has only a few counts. V and J are TRBV3-1 and TRBJ1-2; D is unclear. V lost 1 base, J lost 4 bases, and 16 bases lay in between. Germline V gene sequence: CDR1 LGHDT, CDR2 YNNKEL (reference sequence). The CDR3 totals 16 residues. CDR3 sequence (DNA): TGTGCCAGCAGCCAAGCGACCGCCATACGCGCCTATGGCTACACCTTC. The encoded protein is CASSQATAIRAYGYTF.

This clonotype was counted once. The V call is TRBV7-3, the J call TRBJ2-5; 15 nucleotides line up with TRBD2. Germline CDR1 SGHTA, CDR2 FQGTGA. The CDR3 covers 16 residues. Trimming removed 5 bases from V and 11 bases from J; junction bases left unmatched: 12. The CDR3 here is CASSSGLAGGQNEQYF. Here the CDR3 DNA reads TGTGCCAGCAGCAGCGGACTAGCGGGGGGGCAGAATGAGCAGTACTTC. Supplemented by reference TRBV7-3 and TRBJ2-5, the full variable domain reads GAGVSQTPSNKVTEKGKYVELRCDPISGHTALYWYRQSLGQGPEFLIYFQGTGAADDSGLPNDRFFAVRPEGSVSTLKIQRTERGDSAVYLCASSSGLAGGQNEQYFGPGTRLLVL.

About this clonotype: The germline gene is not matched at one end of the junction; a read error may be the cause. J is TRBJ1-1 and V is TRBV11-2; D is possibly TRBD1 (5 bases). The CDR3 sequence is 15 residues long. Germline V gene lookup returns CDR1 SGHAT and CDR2 FQNNGV. The CDR3 reads CATSFEGFRYTEAFF. In nucleotides, the CDR3 is TGTGCCACCAGCTTCGAGGGGTTTCGGTACACTGAAGCTTTCTTT.